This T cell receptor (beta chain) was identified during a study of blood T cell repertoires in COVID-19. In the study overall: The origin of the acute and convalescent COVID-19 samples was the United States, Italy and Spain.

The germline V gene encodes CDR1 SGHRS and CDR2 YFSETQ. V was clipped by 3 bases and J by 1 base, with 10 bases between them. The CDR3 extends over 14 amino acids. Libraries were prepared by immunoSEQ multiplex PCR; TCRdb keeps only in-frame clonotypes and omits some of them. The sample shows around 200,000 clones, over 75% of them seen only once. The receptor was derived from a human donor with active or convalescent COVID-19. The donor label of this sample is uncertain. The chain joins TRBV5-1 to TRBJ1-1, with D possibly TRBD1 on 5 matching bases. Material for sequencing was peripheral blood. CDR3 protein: CASSSGLTNTEAFF. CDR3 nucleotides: TGCGCCAGCAGCTCGGGACTCACGAACACTGAAGCTTTCTTT.